One and the same sample provided the 17 T cell receptor beta chains below, sequenced in a study of beta chain features in type 1 diabetes. No cognate antigen is known for these TCRs. Whole-study findings and limits: Moderate but significant shortening of TCRB CDR3s was recorded in all four CD4+ subsets from Type 1 diabetes patients.

TCRB transcripts that were expressed got sequenced, as all of the isolated RNA had been reverse transcribed. Profiled with immunoSEQ multiplex PCR; TCRdb holds only in-frame clones, not every one. The sample holds approximately 250,000 clones, under 13% seen once. Source material: naive CD4+ T cells from blood. These receptors were obtained from a man aged 25 to 40 with type 1 diabetes.

This chain connects TRBV9 to TRBJ1-4; no reliable D call. V lost 3 bases, J lost 3 bases, and 15 bases lay in between. The germline V gene has CDR1 SGDLS and CDR2 YYNGEE. The CDR3 length is 16 residues. CDR3: CASSEKLVVANEKLFF. In DNA form, the CDR3 reads TGTGCCAGCAGCGAAAAACTTGTTGTGGCTAATGAAAAACTGTTTTTT.

The J gene is TRBJ2-7, the V gene TRBV18, with D maybe TRBD2 (6 bases). This CDR3 has 14 residues. V was clipped by 2 bases and J by 0 bases, with 8 bases between them. Germline V gene data show CDR1 as KGHSH and CDR2 as LQKENI. The CDR3 nucleotides read TGTGCCAGCTCACCAGCCGGGAGCTCCTACGAGCAGTACTTC. Protein: CASSPAGSSYEQYF.

This clone appeared many times. The V call is TRBV15, the J call TRBJ2-4, with 8 bases matching TRBD1. V was clipped by 3 bases and J by 6 bases; unmatched bases: 1. Germline loops: CDR1 LNHNV, CDR2 YYDKDF (reference sequence). There are 13 residues in the CDR3. CDR3 sequence: CATSSGTGNIQYF. In DNA, the CDR3 is TGTGCCACCAGCAGTGGGACAGGAAACATTCAGTACTTC.

This clone was recorded a few times. The chain links TRBV6-5 to TRBJ1-2, with D possibly being TRBD1 (5 bases). This CDR3 is built from 14 residues. V shed 7 bases and J shed 3 bases, with 15 bases lying between them. Germline V lookup: CDR1 MNHEY, CDR2 SVGAGI. The CDR3 sequence: CASTSRVADYGYTF. CDR3 nucleotides: TGTGCCAGCACCTCCAGGGTTGCAGACTATGGCTACACCTTC.

The sample holds a few counts of this clone. The genes are TRBV7-9 and TRBJ2-2; 9 bases align to TRBD1. Germline CDR1 reads SEHNR; CDR2 reads FQNEAQ (reference sequence). The V and J ends lost 3 bases and 3 bases, in that order; junction bases with no gene match: 5. There are 16 residues in the CDR3. CDR3 in DNA: TGTGCCAGCAGCTTGGGACAGGGAATTGACACCGGGGAGCTGTTTTTT. Protein sequence: CASSLGQGIDTGELFF.

This clone was counted between two and nine times. The chain combines TRBV30 with TRBJ2-7; no firm D call. V gave up 4 bases and J gave up 4 bases, with 11 bases separating them. The CDR3 spans 12 residues. Germline CDR1 GTSNPN, CDR2 SVGIG (reference sequence). CDR3 residues: CAWNLQNYEQYF. As DNA, the CDR3 is TGTGCCTGGAATTTACAGAATTACGAGCAGTACTTC.

This clone was recorded a few times. V usage is TRBV7-9 and J usage is TRBJ2-5, with 7 bases that match TRBD1. Germline V gene lookup returns CDR1 SEHNR and CDR2 FQNEAQ (reference sequence). J lost 5 bases, V lost 7 bases, and 13 bases had no gene match. CDR3 length: 15 residues. The CDR3 nucleotides are TGTGCCAGCATTCCAGATCACAGGGGCGCGGAGACCCAGTACTTC. Translation: CASIPDHRGAETQYF.

The rearrangement links TRBV28 to TRBJ1-5; TRBD1 aligns across 8 bases. Per germline, CDR1 MDHEN and CDR2 SYDVKM. The CDR3 runs 14 residues. The trim removed 6 bases at V and 6 bases at J, leaving 7 bases unmatched. CDR3 in DNA: TGTGCCAGCAGGGGGACAGGTGGAGGTCAGCCCCAGCATTTT. Its protein product is CASRGTGGGQPQHF.

DNA of the CDR3: TGTGCCAGCAGTAGGGACACGAGCTCCTACAATGAGCAGTTCTTC. Residues: CASSRDTSSYNEQFF. The V and J genes are TRBV7-3 and TRBJ2-1; TRBD1 might be the D (6 bases). The CDR3 loop spans 15 amino acids. The germline V gene has CDR1 SGHTA and CDR2 FQGTGA. Trimming left V 6 bases short and J 0 bases short, with 12 bases between.

CDR3 nucleotide sequence: TGCGCCAGCAGCCAAGATCTGGGGACAGGTCATCAGCCCCAGCATTTT. It codes for CASSQDLGTGHQPQHF. V gene TRBV4-3 combines with J gene TRBJ1-5, with 8 nucleotides matching TRBD1. The V segment lost 0 bases and the J segment 5 bases; nucleotides outside the gene matches: 6. This CDR3 is built from 16 residues. Germline lookup yields CDR1 LGHNA and CDR2 YSLEER.

The table lists this clone with a few counts. The chain joins TRBV28 to TRBJ1-2; TRBD1 aligns across 11 bases. The CDR3 has 14 amino acids. Unmatched junction bases numbered 2, after V lost 5 bases and J lost 3 bases. Germline loops: CDR1 MDHEN, CDR2 SYDVKM. The chain's CDR3 is CASSPGQGDYGYTF. DNA of the CDR3: TGTGCCAGCAGTCCGGGACAGGGGGACTATGGCTACACCTTC.

This chain links TRBV4-1 with TRBJ2-7; TRBD2 agrees at 13 bases. CDR3 length equals 15 residues. Germline V gene lookup returns CDR1 MGHRA and CDR2 YSYEKL. The V gene end was trimmed by 3 bases and the J gene end by 4 bases; junction bases not matched to a gene: 3. The CDR3 coding sequence is TGCGCCAGCAGCCACGAACTAGCGGGGGGGTACGAGCAGTACTTC. It is translated as CASSHELAGGYEQYF.

The gene calls are TRBV2 and TRBJ2-6; tentative D call: TRBD2 (6 bases). V lost 3 bases, J lost 3 bases, and 12 bases lay in between. CDR1 SNHLY and CDR2 FYNNEI come from the germline V gene. There are 16 residues in the CDR3. CDR3: CASSDPPGVGANVLTF. Written as DNA, the CDR3 is TGTGCCAGCAGTGACCCCCCGGGGGTTGGGGCCAACGTCCTGACTTTC.

The chain couples TRBV5-4 to TRBJ2-5; 7 nucleotides match TRBD1. Germline trimming cut 2 bases from V and 5 bases from J; bases unmatched to any gene: 6. The CDR3 sequence is 14 residues long. Per the germline V gene, CDR1 is SGHNT and CDR2 is YYREEE (reference sequence). The CDR3 DNA reads as TGTGCCAGCAGCTTTCAACAGGGGACGGAGACCCAGTACTTC. Translation: CASSFQQGTETQYF.

This clone showed up just a few times. The DNA of the CDR3 is TGTGCCAGCAGCAGGACTGGGGAAGAGACCCAGTACTTC. The encoded protein is CASSRTGEETQYF. The rearrangement joins TRBV7-3 to TRBJ2-5; tentative D call: TRBD2 (5 bases). The CDR3 contains 13 residues. Trimming removed 5 bases at V and 3 bases at J, with 10 bases between. CDR1 SGHTA and CDR2 FQGTGA come from the germline V gene.

There are a few counts of this clone. The chain links TRBV7-9 to TRBJ2-1, with TRBD1 matching over 8 bases. With 4 bases clipped from V and 9 bases from J, the junction kept 8 bases outside the gene matches. CDR1 SEHNR and CDR2 FQNEAQ come from the germline V gene (reference sequence). The CDR3 length is 14 residues. The CDR3 protein is CASSSRTGSGEQFF. The CDR3 DNA reads TGTGCCAGCAGCTCTAGGACAGGGTCCGGTGAGCAGTTCTTC.

This clone was counted a few times. V is TRBV23-1 and J is TRBJ2-1; D may be TRBD2 (6 bases). TRBV23-1 is classed as an ORF, of uncertain function. The CDR3 spans 18 residues. Trimming cost V 1 base and J 7 bases, with 23 bases left between them. Here the CDR3 reads CASSQFGNRVPGENEQFF. DNA for the CDR3: TGCGCCAGCAGTCAATTCGGGAACCGGGTGCCGGGGGAGAATGAGCAGTTCTTC.